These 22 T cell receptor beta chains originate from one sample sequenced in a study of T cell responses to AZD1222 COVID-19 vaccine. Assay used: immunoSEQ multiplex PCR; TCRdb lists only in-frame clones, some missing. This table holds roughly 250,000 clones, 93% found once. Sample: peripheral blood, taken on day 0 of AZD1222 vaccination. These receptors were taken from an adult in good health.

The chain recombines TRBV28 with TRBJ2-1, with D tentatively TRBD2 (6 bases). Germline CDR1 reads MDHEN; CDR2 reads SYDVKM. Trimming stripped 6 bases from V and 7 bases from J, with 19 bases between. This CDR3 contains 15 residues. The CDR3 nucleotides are TGTGCCAGCAGCTTGGGGGGAGAGGGGTTAAATGAGCAGTTCTTC. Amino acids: CASSLGGEGLNEQFF.

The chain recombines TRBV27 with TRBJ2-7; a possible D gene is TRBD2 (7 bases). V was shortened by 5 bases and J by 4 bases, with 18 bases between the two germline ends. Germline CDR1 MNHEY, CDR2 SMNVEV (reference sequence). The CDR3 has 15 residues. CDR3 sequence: CASSPLGRGPYEQYF. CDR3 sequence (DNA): TGTGCCAGCAGTCCTCTAGGGCGGGGGCCTTACGAGCAGTACTTC.

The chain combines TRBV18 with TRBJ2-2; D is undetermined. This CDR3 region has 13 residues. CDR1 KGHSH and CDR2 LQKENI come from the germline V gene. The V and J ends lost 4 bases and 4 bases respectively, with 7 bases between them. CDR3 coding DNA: TGTGCCAGCTCACGAGCCGGCACCGGGGAGCTGTTTTTT. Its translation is CASSRAGTGELFF.

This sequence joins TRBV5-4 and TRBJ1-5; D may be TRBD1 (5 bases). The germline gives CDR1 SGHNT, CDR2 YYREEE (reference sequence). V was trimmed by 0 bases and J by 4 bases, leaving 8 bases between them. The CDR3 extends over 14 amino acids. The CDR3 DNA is TGTGCCAGCAGCTTGGCAGGGCCTAATCAGCCCCAGCATTTT. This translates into CASSLAGPNQPQHF.

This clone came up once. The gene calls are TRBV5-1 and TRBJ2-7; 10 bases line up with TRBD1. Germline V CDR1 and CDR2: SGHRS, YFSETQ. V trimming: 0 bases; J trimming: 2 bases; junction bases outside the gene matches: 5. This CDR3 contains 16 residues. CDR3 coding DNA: TGCGCCAGCAGCTTGGCCCCAGGGACAGGGGCCTACGAGCAGTACTTC. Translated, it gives CASSLAPGTGAYEQYF. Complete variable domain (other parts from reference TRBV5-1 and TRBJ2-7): KAGVTQTPRYLIKTRGQQVTLSCSPISGHRSVSWYQQTPGQGLQFLFEYFSETQRNKGNFPGRFSGRQFSNSRSEMNVSTLELGDSALYLCASSLAPGTGAYEQYFGPGTRLTVT.

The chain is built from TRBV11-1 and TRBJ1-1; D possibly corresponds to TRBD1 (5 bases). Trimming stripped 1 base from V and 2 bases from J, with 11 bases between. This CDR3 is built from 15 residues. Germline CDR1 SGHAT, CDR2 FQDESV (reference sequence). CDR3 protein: CASSLDRGGNTEAFF. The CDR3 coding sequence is TGTGCCAGCAGCTTAGATCGCGGGGGAAACACTGAAGCTTTCTTT.

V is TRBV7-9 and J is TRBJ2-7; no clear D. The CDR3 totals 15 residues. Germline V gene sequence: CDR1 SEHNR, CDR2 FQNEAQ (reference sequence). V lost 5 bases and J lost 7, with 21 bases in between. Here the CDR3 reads CASSLLGSETREQYF. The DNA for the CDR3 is TGTGCCAGCAGCCTCCTCGGATCCGAGACAAGGGAGCAGTACTTC.

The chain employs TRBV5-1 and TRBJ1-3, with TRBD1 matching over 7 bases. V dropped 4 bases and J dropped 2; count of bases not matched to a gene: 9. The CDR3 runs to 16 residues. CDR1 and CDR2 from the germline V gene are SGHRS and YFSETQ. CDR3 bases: TGCGCCAGCAGCCCCAGGGGGGGACGCACTGGAAACACCATATATTTT. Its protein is CASSPRGGRTGNTIYF.

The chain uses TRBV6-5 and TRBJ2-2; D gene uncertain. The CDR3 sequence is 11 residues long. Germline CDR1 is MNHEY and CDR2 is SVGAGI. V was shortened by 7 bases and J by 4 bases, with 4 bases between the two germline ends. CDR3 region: CASKITGELFF. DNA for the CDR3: TGTGCCAGCAAAATCACCGGGGAGCTGTTTTTT.

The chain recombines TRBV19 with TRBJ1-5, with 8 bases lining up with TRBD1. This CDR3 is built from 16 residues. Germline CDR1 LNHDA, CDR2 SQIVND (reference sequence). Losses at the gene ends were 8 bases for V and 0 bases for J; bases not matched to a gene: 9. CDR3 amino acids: CASSRTGSYSNQPQHF. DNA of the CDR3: TGTGCCAGTTCTCGGACAGGGTCTTATAGCAATCAGCCCCAGCATTTT.

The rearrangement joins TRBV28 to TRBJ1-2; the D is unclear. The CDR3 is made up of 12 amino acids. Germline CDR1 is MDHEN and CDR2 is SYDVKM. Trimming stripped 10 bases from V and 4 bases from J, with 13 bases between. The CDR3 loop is CATPPSRYGYTF. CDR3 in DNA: TGTGCCACCCCACCGAGTCGCTATGGCTACACCTTC.

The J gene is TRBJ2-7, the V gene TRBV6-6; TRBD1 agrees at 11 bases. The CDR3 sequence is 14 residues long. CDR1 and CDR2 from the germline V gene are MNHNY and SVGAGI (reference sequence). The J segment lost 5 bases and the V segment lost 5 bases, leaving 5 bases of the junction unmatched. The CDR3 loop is CASSRGQGVHEQYF. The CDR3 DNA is TGTGCCAGCAGTCGGGGACAGGGGGTACACGAGCAGTACTTC.

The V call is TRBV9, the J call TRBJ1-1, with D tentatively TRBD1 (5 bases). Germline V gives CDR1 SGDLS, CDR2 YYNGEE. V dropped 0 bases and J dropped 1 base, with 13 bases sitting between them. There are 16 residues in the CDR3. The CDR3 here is CASSVAGPEENTEAFF. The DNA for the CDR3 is TGTGCCAGCAGCGTAGCAGGGCCCGAAGAGAACACTGAAGCTTTCTTT.

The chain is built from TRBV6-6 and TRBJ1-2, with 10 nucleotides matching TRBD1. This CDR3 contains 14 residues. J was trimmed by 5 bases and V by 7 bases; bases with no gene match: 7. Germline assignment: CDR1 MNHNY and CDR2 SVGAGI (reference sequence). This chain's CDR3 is CASTRTGGTYGYTF. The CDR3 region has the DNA TGTGCCAGCACACGGACAGGGGGGACATATGGCTACACCTTC.

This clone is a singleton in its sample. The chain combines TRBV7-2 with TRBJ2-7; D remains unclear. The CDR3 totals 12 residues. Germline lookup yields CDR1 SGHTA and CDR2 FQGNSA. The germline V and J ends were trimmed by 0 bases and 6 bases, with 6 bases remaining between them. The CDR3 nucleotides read TGTGCCAGCAGCTTAGCACCGGCCGAGCAGTACTTC. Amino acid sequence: CASSLAPAEQYF.

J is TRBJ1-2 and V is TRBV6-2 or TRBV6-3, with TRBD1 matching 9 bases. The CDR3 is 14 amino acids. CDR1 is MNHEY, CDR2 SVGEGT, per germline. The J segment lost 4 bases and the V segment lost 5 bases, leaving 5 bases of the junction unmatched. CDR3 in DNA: TGTGCCAGCAGTAACGGACAGGGGCGCTATGGCTACACCTTC. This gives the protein CASSNGQGRYGYTF.

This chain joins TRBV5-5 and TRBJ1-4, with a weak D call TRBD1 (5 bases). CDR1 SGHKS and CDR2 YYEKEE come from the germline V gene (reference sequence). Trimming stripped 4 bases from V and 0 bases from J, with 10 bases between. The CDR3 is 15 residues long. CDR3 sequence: CASSQGTTTNEKLFF. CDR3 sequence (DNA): TGTGCCAGCAGCCAAGGGACGACAACTAATGAAAAACTGTTTTTT.

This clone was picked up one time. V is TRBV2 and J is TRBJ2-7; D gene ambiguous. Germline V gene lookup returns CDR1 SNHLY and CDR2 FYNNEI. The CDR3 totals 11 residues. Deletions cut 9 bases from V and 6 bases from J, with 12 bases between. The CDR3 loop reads CARSISGEQYF. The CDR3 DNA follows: TGTGCCAGGAGCATATCCGGCGAGCAGTACTTC.

CDR3 coding DNA: TGTGCCAGCAAATTCGCTAGGGACCCCATCGCGAACACCGGGGAGCTGTTTTTT. This encodes CASKFARDPIANTGELFF. The chain uses TRBV2 and TRBJ2-2; D may match TRBD1 or TRBD2 (5 bases each). The CDR3 loop spans 18 amino acids. The V gene's germline CDR1 is SNHLY and CDR2 FYNNEI. Trimming stripped 7 bases from V and 0 bases from J, with 21 bases between. The full variable domain, its missing parts supplied by reference TRBV2 and TRBJ2-2, is EPEVTQTPSHQVTQMGQEVILRCVPISNHLYFYWYRQILGQKVEFLVSFYNNEISEKSEIFDDQFSVERPDGSNFTLKIRSTKLEDSAMYFCASKFARDPIANTGELFFGEGSRLTVL.

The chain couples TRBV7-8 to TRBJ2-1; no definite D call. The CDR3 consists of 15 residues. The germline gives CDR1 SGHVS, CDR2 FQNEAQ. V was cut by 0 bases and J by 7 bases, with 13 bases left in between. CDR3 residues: CASSLARLEVNEQFF. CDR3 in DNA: TGTGCCAGCAGCTTAGCGCGGCTTGAGGTGAATGAGCAGTTCTTC.

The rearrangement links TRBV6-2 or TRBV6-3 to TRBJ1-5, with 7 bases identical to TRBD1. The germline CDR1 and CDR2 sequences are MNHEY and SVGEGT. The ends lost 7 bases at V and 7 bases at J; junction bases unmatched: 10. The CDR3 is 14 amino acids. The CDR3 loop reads CASTPGGGGQPQHF. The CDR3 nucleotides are TGTGCCAGCACCCCAGGGGGGGGCGGACAGCCCCAGCATTTT.

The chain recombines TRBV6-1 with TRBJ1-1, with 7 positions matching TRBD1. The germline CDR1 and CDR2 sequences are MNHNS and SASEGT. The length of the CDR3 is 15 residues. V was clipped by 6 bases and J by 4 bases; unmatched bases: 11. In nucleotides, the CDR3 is TGTGCCAGCAGCTCTATCGACAGGGTGGGCACTGAAGCTTTCTTT. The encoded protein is CASSSIDRVGTEAFF.